Given below is one T cell receptor beta chain in context. This clone was picked up one time. Which antigen it targets is not known. Base qualities are not provided; no much larger clone lies one nucleotide away. The trial excluded patients who had a history of autoimmune disease or were on systemic immunosuppression. Peripheral blood for TCR sequencing was collected from all dose cohorts at baseline, on cycle 4 day 1, and on cycle 7 day 1. The samples were drawn from a first-in-human, open-label, multicenter phase I dose-escalation trial of ivuxolimab. Adults with locally advanced or metastatic melanoma, renal cell, hepatocellular, or head and neck squamous cell carcinoma were enrolled in the trial. Before TCR sequencing, CD4+ T cells and CD8+ T cells were sorted from peripheral blood as separate populations. Genomic DNA was isolated from the sorted cells so that the TCRbeta CDR3 region could be sequenced. The immunoSEQ Assay was used for sequencing of TCRbeta CDR3 regions. As stored in TCRdb, this immuneACCESS dataset retains in-frame rearrangements with V and J assigned. A fraction of the clones does not appear; measured against another copy, unresolved V genes explain less than half of the discrepancy, and the remainder lacks a known reason. The sample table shows 60,000 to 70,000 clones, and around nine tenths are seen once. In total, the top ten clones hold about 0.25% of the sample.

The CDR3 numbers 16 residues from cysteine through phenylalanine. Only the CDR3 DNA is retained, 48 bases long and in frame from the first base. V is cut by 0 bases and J by 0 bases, and the space between the germline ends is 9 bases. CDR1 SGHTA and CDR2 FQGTGA are derived from the germline V gene. The data were taken from a study of OX40 agonist ivuxolimab in advanced cancers. Concerning the study at large: Ivuxolimab was an agonistic, fully human IgG2 monoclonal antibody directed against OX40 (CD134), a costimulatory receptor. Intravenous ivuxolimab was administered to patients every 2 weeks at six dose levels: 0.01, 0.1, 0.3, 1.5, 3 and 10 mg/kg. Of the roughly 52 dose-escalation patients, hepatocellular carcinoma was present in around 20, melanoma in around 15, renal cell carcinoma in 9 and head and neck cancer in 9. In the dose-escalation cohort, around four fifths of patients were male, and the mean age was roughly 60 years with a range of 23 to 79. Patients were allowed to have had prior anti-PD-1, anti-PD-L1 or anti-CTLA-4 therapy, and approximately 40% of the dose-escalation patients had previously received checkpoint inhibitors. Partial responses occurred in three dose-escalation patients: two with cutaneous melanoma and one with hepatocellular carcinoma. Peripheral TCRbeta sequencing aimed to test whether ivuxolimab altered TCR sequence diversity and caused clonal T-cell expansion. The paper covers the monotherapy dose-escalation part of the phase I ivuxolimab trial, which included N ≈ 52 patients.

Summary of the overall study and its limitations: At doses of 0.1 to 3.0 mg/kg, clonal expansion of both CD4+ and CD8+ T cells in blood was seen between baseline and week 6. In the 0.1-3.0 mg/kg groups, partial responders had among the lowest normalized peripheral clonal expansion, particularly in CD8+ T cells. Low levels of normalized T-cell clonal expansion were also seen in some nonresponding patients. The antigen specificity of the clonally expanded peripheral T cells was not determined. After ivuxolimab, more expanded clones were found on average in CD8+ T cells than in CD4+ T cells.

The sequenced sample was CD4+ or CD8+ T cells sorted from blood, obtained in a trial of the OX40 agonist ivuxolimab. The chain is made from TRBV7-3 and TRBJ2-4; a tentative D call is TRBD2 (6 bases match). The receptor comes from an adult with an advanced solid tumor such as melanoma, head and neck, liver or kidney cancer. The CDR3 reads CASSLTGGLAKNIQYF. The sequenced DNA: TGTGCCAGCAGCTTAACGGGGGGATTAGCCAAAAACATTCAGTACTTC.